This T cell receptor beta chain was sequenced during a study of blood T cell repertoires in COVID-19 (dated by TCRdb to between 2020 and 2021). As for the study more broadly: Collaborator samples came from the United States, Italy and Spain and covered acute and convalescent phases of COVID-19. Samples were obtained from the ongoing ImmuneRACE study (first 160 participants) and from over a thousand subjects provided by 6 global collaborators. The repertoires were released in a freely available public database meant as a resource for research on the immune response to SARS-CoV-2. Where available, HLA class I and class II types were taken from metadata supplied by the sample provider and were not determined by assay-based typing. Nearly every sample came with metadata listing a de-identified subject ID, COVID-19 status, age in years and sex. The prospective study material was composed of cDNA or gDNA derived from T cells, B-cell-depleted T cells, or PBMCs. The dataset comprised deeply sampled blood TCRbeta repertoires from subjects exposed to, actively infected with, or recovered from COVID-19.

The immunoSEQ Assay, a bias-controlled multiplex PCR, was used to amplify TCRbeta CDR3 regions from genomic DNA. The authors' pipeline ran thus. Nucleated cell counts per sample were estimated from amplification of reference gene primers within the assay. To quantify the absolute abundance of each unique TCRbeta CDR3 rearrangement, sequence reads were collapsed and filtered. Productive Simpson clonality was computed per sample as the square root of Simpson's diversity index over productive rearrangements. Imported from immuneACCESS, the table was reduced by TCRdb to in-frame sequences with V and J called. These copies leave out some clones; in studies compared against another copy, an unresolved V gene accounts for under half, and the cause of the remainder is not known. Clone size and the V and J calls come from that table; the DNA yielded D and trimming. The sample table holds hundreds of thousands of clones, of which about 90% were seen once. The ten largest make up around 3.3% of the sample.

On this clone: Its antigen is still unknown. Base quality data are lacking; no much larger clone is found one base away.

Study-wide conclusions, independent of this receptor: How much clinical and demographic metadata was included differed by source and by participant, and the metadata was provided uncurated.

A second Seattle source provided samples from volunteer blood donors who had recovered from COVID-19. The collaborating institutions used their own protocols to collect whole blood in K2EDTA tubes. For TCRbeta analysis, collaborators shipped samples as frozen whole blood, isolated PBMCs, or DNA extracted from either of those sample types. The receptor was derived from a woman under 30 who had recovered from COVID-19. Sequencing used peripheral blood.

The DNA is TGTGCCAGCAGTTCGAGCCAGAACACTGAAGCTTTCTTT. Its protein product is CASSSSQNTEAFF. The rearranged chain carries TRBV12-3 or TRBV12-4 and TRBJ1-1, with the identity of the D gene unclear. The trim is 4 bases for V and 1 base for J, with a gap of 7 bases between the germline ends. Spanning cysteine to phenylalanine, the CDR3 consists of 13 amino acids. The kept DNA is CDR3 alone, 39 bases in frame from the first base.